A single TCR beta chain is shown here with its context. Antigen: not known. Measured with immunoSEQ multiplex PCR; TCRdb has only the in-frame clones, and not every one. The sample records 800,000 or so clones, about 96% being singletons. The naive CD8 fraction comprised CD45RO-negative cells positively selected for CCR7 and excluded terminally differentiated effector memory CD45RA+ cells. The donor population consisted of healthy HIV-negative adults with no recent acute infections or vaccinations. The data stem from a study of shared clonotypes between healthy human individuals. The CDR3 covers 16 residues. CDR1 SGHVS and CDR2 FQNEAQ come from the germline V gene. Germline trimming cut 5 bases from V and 6 bases from J; bases unmatched to any gene: 8. Overall study results and limits: Tissue TCR repertoires likely differ from these blood-only repertoires. In contrast to clonotypes shared by all four donors, non-shared clonotypes had lower generation probabilities.

The material sequenced was naive CD8+ T cells sorted from blood. The chain links TRBV7-8 to TRBJ2-1, with 12 bases aligning to TRBD2. The sequence derives from a man in his thirties or forties in good health. CDR3 in amino acids: CASSPQTSGSPNEQFF. In DNA form, the CDR3 reads TGTGCCAGCAGCCCACAGACTAGCGGGAGCCCCAATGAGCAGTTCTTC.